The rows below give T cell receptor beta chains drawn from one sample of a study of OX40 agonist ivuxolimab in advanced cancers. Sequencing was performed with immunoSEQ multiplex PCR; in TCRdb, only in-frame clones are kept and a portion is missing. The sample includes about 36,000 clones, 78% seen only once; the top ten take around 13%. Here the sequenced sample was CD4+ or CD8+ T cells sorted from blood, taken in a trial of the OX40 agonist ivuxolimab. The receptors originated from an adult with an advanced solid tumor such as melanoma, head and neck, liver or kidney cancer. Each CDR3 is given with its conserved first and last residue. D genes are given only for firm matches. Clone size is shown for a subset of rows, as once, few, many or a class of expanded clone.

v_call: TRBV28
cdr3_length: 15
j_call: TRBJ2-3
d_call: TRBD2
clone_size: once
cdr3_aa: CASSYLAGITDTQYF
cdr3_nt: TGTGCCAGCAGTTACCTAGCGGGAATCACAGATACGCAGTATTTT

v_call: TRBV30
cdr3_length: 14
j_call: TRBJ1-2
d_call: -
clone_size: few
cdr3_aa: CAWTGQGRPYGYTF
cdr3_nt: TGTGCCTGGACGGGGCAGGGACGACCTTATGGCTACACCTTC

v_call: TRBV29-1
cdr3_length: 12
j_call: TRBJ1-1
d_call: TRBD1
clone_size: few
cdr3_aa: CSAGTGNTEAFF
cdr3_nt: TGCAGCGCCGGGACAGGGAACACTGAAGCTTTCTTT

v_call: TRBV5-1
cdr3_length: 16
j_call: TRBJ1-2
d_call: -
clone_size: few
cdr3_aa: CASSPRGGALSYGYTF
cdr3_nt: TGCGCCAGCAGCCCCCGGGGGGGGGCGCTCAGCTATGGCTACACCTTC

v_call: TRBV30
cdr3_length: 16
j_call: TRBJ2-7
d_call: TRBD1
clone_size: -
cdr3_aa: CACRTGAATAGYEQYF
cdr3_nt: TGTGCCTGTAGGACAGGGGCGGCTACCGCGGGCTACGAGCAGTACTTC

v_call: TRBV18
cdr3_length: 13
j_call: TRBJ2-5
d_call: -
clone_size: once
cdr3_aa: CASSPGLKETQYF
cdr3_nt: TGTGCCAGCTCACCAGGCCTTAAAGAGACCCAGTACTTC

v_call: TRBV9
cdr3_length: 15
j_call: TRBJ2-3
d_call: -
clone_size: few
cdr3_aa: CASSTLLGITDTQYF
cdr3_nt: TGTGCCAGCAGCACCCTTCTGGGGATCACAGATACGCAGTATTTT

v_call: TRBV7-3
cdr3_length: 13
j_call: TRBJ2-1
d_call: -
clone_size: -
cdr3_aa: CASSPNQGNEQFF
cdr3_nt: TGTGCCAGCAGCCCAAATCAGGGGAATGAGCAGTTCTTC

v_call: TRBV29-1
cdr3_length: 11
j_call: TRBJ1-4
d_call: -
clone_size: -
cdr3_aa: CSAQANEKLFF
cdr3_nt: TGCAGCGCTCAGGCTAATGAAAAACTGTTTTTT

v_call: TRBV6-5
cdr3_length: 14
j_call: TRBJ1-1
d_call: -
clone_size: -
cdr3_aa: CASTPSAANTEAFF
cdr3_nt: TGTGCCAGCACTCCGAGTGCGGCGAACACTGAAGCTTTCTTT

v_call: TRBV5-4
cdr3_length: 15
j_call: TRBJ2-1
d_call: TRBD2
clone_size: -
cdr3_aa: CASSFGGGSRNEQFF
cdr3_nt: TGTGCCAGCAGCTTCGGCGGGGGGTCCCGGAATGAGCAGTTCTTC

v_call: TRBV9
cdr3_length: 13
j_call: TRBJ2-6
d_call: -
clone_size: once
cdr3_aa: CASSARGANVLTF
cdr3_nt: TGTGCCAGCAGCGCGCGAGGGGCCAACGTCCTGACTTTC

v_call: TRBV5-1
cdr3_length: 14
j_call: TRBJ2-3
d_call: -
clone_size: -
cdr3_aa: CASSLGLYTDTQYF
cdr3_nt: TGCGCCAGCAGCTTGGGACTATACACAGATACGCAGTATTTT

v_call: TRBV28
cdr3_length: 15
j_call: TRBJ2-1
d_call: -
clone_size: -
cdr3_aa: CASLQGGGSYNEQFF
cdr3_nt: TGTGCCAGCTTGCAGGGTGGGGGCTCCTACAATGAGCAGTTCTTC

v_call: TRBV10-2
cdr3_length: 13
j_call: TRBJ2-7
d_call: TRBD1
clone_size: -
cdr3_aa: CASSQTGSYEQYF
cdr3_nt: TGCGCCAGCAGCCAGACAGGGTCCTACGAGCAGTACTTC

v_call: TRBV5-6
cdr3_length: 15
j_call: TRBJ2-3
d_call: -
clone_size: -
cdr3_aa: CASSLAGRTGDTQYF
cdr3_nt: TGTGCCAGCAGCTTGGCTGGACGGACCGGAGATACGCAGTATTTT

v_call: TRBV4-1
cdr3_length: 18
j_call: TRBJ2-6
d_call: -
clone_size: -
cdr3_aa: CASSLSAGTASGANVLTF
cdr3_nt: TGCGCCAGCAGCCTCTCCGCCGGGACTGCCTCTGGGGCCAACGTCCTGACTTTC

v_call: TRBV5-1
cdr3_length: 16
j_call: TRBJ2-5
d_call: -
clone_size: -
cdr3_aa: CASSLRGRGYQETQYF
cdr3_nt: TGCGCCAGCAGCTTGAGGGGACGCGGGTACCAAGAGACCCAGTACTTC

v_call: TRBV4-1
cdr3_length: 18
j_call: TRBJ2-2
d_call: -
clone_size: -
cdr3_aa: CASSQDGAAGVITGELFF
cdr3_nt: TGCGCCAGCAGCCAAGATGGGGCGGCAGGGGTTATAACCGGGGAGCTGTTTTTT

v_call: TRBV7-2
cdr3_length: 13
j_call: TRBJ2-3
d_call: TRBD1
clone_size: -
cdr3_aa: CASRDRDTDTQYF
cdr3_nt: TGTGCCAGCCGGGACAGAGACACAGATACGCAGTATTTT

v_call: TRBV7-2
cdr3_length: 13
j_call: TRBJ2-1
d_call: -
clone_size: -
cdr3_aa: CASSLDEGSEQFF
cdr3_nt: TGTGCCAGCAGCTTAGACGAAGGGTCTGAGCAGTTCTTC

v_call: TRBV10-3
cdr3_length: 14
j_call: TRBJ2-3
d_call: TRBD2
clone_size: once
cdr3_aa: CAVRLALNTDTQYF
cdr3_nt: TGTGCCGTTCGACTAGCTCTGAACACAGATACGCAGTATTTT

v_call: TRBV19
cdr3_length: 12
j_call: TRBJ2-7
d_call: TRBD2
clone_size: few
cdr3_aa: CASSREGHEQYF
cdr3_nt: TGTGCCAGTAGTAGGGAGGGCCACGAGCAGTACTTC

v_call: TRBV7-3
cdr3_length: 15
j_call: TRBJ2-1
d_call: -
clone_size: -
cdr3_aa: CASSLQGLQGNEQFF
cdr3_nt: TGTGCCAGCAGCTTACAAGGGCTCCAGGGAAATGAGCAGTTCTTC

v_call: TRBV18
cdr3_length: 18
j_call: TRBJ2-5
d_call: TRBD2
clone_size: -
cdr3_aa: CASSTYGGGGSAQETQYF
cdr3_nt: TGTGCCAGCTCCACCTATGGAGGCGGGGGATCGGCCCAAGAGACCCAGTACTTC

v_call: TRBV10-1
cdr3_length: 15
j_call: TRBJ2-2
d_call: -
clone_size: -
cdr3_aa: CASSENRANTGELFF
cdr3_nt: TGCGCCAGCAGTGAGAATAGGGCGAACACCGGGGAGCTGTTTTTT